This section outlines one T cell receptor beta chain sequence together with its context. As yet, its antigen is unknown. CD45RO negativity and positive selection for CCR7 defined naive CD8 cells, a population that excluded terminally differentiated effector memory CD45RA+ cells. This specimen belongs to a study of shared clonotypes between healthy human individuals. As processed by the authors: Filtering of immunoSEQ junctional sequences could not match full-length read filtering. Repertoires were generated with immunoSEQ multiplex PCR, while TCRdb's copy carries only in-frame clones and drops some. V and J calls and clone size follow that table, whereas D and trimming were derived from the DNA. The sample has approximately 2,200,000 clones, roughly 91% seen once. The germline CDR1 and CDR2 sequences are SGDLS and YYNGEE. The CDR3 has 13 amino acids. V gave up 7 bases and J gave up 3 bases, with 14 bases separating them.

Study-wide findings and caveats: The represented genetic and exposure-history diversity was limited by the small number of donors.

The sequence derives from a man aged 18-30 years in good health. Some clones in this sample may be carry-over from other donors' samples. The chain combines TRBV9 with TRBJ2-7; D unresolved. Sequences were obtained from naive CD8+ T cells from PBMCs. DNA of the CDR3: TGTGCCAGCGGAGATTCGGACGGCTACGAGCAGTACTTC. Protein product: CASGDSDGYEQYF.